Following are 22 T cell receptor beta chains from one sample sequenced in a study of blood T cell repertoires in COVID-19. TCRdb keeps only in-frame clones here, not all; method: immunoSEQ multiplex PCR. Seen here are 93,000 or so clones, more than 75% observed once, and the top ten hold roughly 6.2%. Sequencing used peripheral blood. These receptors originate from a human donor in a cohort sampled during active COVID-19.

This chain links TRBV3-1 (or the pseudogene TRBV3-2) with TRBJ2-5, with a tentative D call TRBD1 (7 bases). Trimming removed 1 base from V and 1 base from J, with 19 bases in between. Germline V lookup: CDR1 LGHDT, CDR2 YNNKEL (reference sequence). This CDR3 contains 18 residues. CDR3 bases: TGTGCCAGCAGCCAAGGCAGTCCTGACAGGGACTTCCAAGAGACCCAGTACTTC. Protein product: CASSQGSPDRDFQETQYF.

V and J are TRBV19 and TRBJ1-5; D perhaps matches TRBD1 (6 bases). Germline V CDR1 and CDR2: LNHDA, SQIVND (reference sequence). This CDR3 region has 16 residues. Between the trimmed V and J ends, which lost 6 bases and 1 base, there was a span of 16 bases. The chain's CDR3 is CASRDTGKGSNQPQHF. The CDR3, as DNA: TGTGCCAGTAGGGACACAGGGAAGGGAAGCAATCAGCCCCAGCATTTT.

To note about this clone: Other DNA sequences in the same sample also yield this CDR3. The DNA for the CDR3 is TGTGCCAGCAGTTACGACAGTACCTACGAGCAGTACTTC. Translated: CASSYDSTYEQYF. The V call is TRBV6-5, the J call TRBJ2-7; D is perhaps TRBD1 (5 bases). Trimming removed 2 bases at V and 2 bases at J, with 7 bases between. This CDR3 region has 13 residues. Germline V gives CDR1 MNHEY, CDR2 SVGAGI.

The chain uses TRBV7-9 and TRBJ1-2, with 12 bases lining up with TRBD1. J gave up 7 bases and V 0 bases, and 6 bases lay outside the gene matches. This CDR3 spans 16 amino acids. Germline V lookup: CDR1 SEHNR, CDR2 FQNEAQ (reference sequence). The CDR3 spells CASSLASGTGGRGYTF. CDR3 DNA: TGTGCCAGCAGCTTAGCGAGCGGGACAGGGGGCCGTGGCTACACCTTC.

The rearrangement uses TRBV5-4 and TRBJ2-1; perhaps TRBD1 as D (5 bases). The V and J ends lost 5 bases and 2 bases respectively, with 17 bases between them. The CDR3 runs to 16 residues. Germline V CDR1 and CDR2: SGHNT, YYREEE (reference sequence). CDR3 bases: TGTGCCAGCAGTTTATCTGGGGCTTTGGCCTACAATGAGCAGTTCTTC. It yields the protein CASSLSGALAYNEQFF.

This sequence joins TRBV19 and TRBJ2-2, with 11 bases aligning to TRBD1. Unmatched junction bases numbered 18, after V lost 8 bases and J lost 1 base. The CDR3 spans 20 residues. Looked up from germline, CDR1 is LNHDA and CDR2 is SQIVND (reference sequence). The CDR3 bases are TGTGCCAGTCGGTTCGGGACAGGGGGTACGGGTCCGGGGAACACCGGGGAGCTGTTTTTT. Amino acid sequence: CASRFGTGGTGPGNTGELFF.

This chain links TRBV27 with TRBJ1-6, with 10 bases identical to TRBD1. The CDR3 is 16 residues long. Germline loops: CDR1 MNHEY, CDR2 SMNVEV (reference sequence). V lost 6 bases and J lost 10; bases outside the gene matches: 12. The CDR3 protein is CASRNPRGTGDSPLHF. The CDR3 nucleotides are TGTGCCAGCAGAAACCCTAGGGGGACAGGGGACTCACCCCTCCACTTT.

The genes are TRBV2 and TRBJ2-1; 7 bases map to TRBD2. The germline gives CDR1 SNHLY, CDR2 FYNNEI. The CDR3 runs 15 residues. Trimming at V came to 4 bases and at J to 2 bases, leaving 5 bases not matched to a gene. CDR3 coding DNA: TGTGCCAGCAGTGCTCGGCTAGCGGCCTACAATGAGCAGTTCTTC. Residues: CASSARLAAYNEQFF.

The rearrangement joins TRBV28 to TRBJ1-5; TRBD1 might be the D (6 bases). The CDR3 loop spans 14 amino acids. Trimming cost V 4 bases and J 11 bases, with 18 bases left between them. Germline V gene lookup returns CDR1 MDHEN and CDR2 SYDVKM. The CDR3 nucleotides are TGTGCCAGCAGTTCCTCAGGGGAAGATTCGGCCCAGCATTTT. Its protein product is CASSSSGEDSAQHF.

The J gene is TRBJ2-3, the V gene TRBV7-3, with D maybe TRBD2 (5 bases). Germline V gene lookup returns CDR1 SGHTA and CDR2 FQGTGA. V lost 6 bases to trimming and J lost 2 bases, with 12 bases between them. The CDR3 runs 14 residues. The CDR3 DNA reads as TGTGCCAGCAGAACCAACGGGGACACAGATACGCAGTATTTT. Encoded protein: CASRTNGDTDTQYF.

This clone was seen a single time. The V and J genes are TRBV29-1 and TRBJ1-1; D possibly corresponds to TRBD1 (5 bases). Germline V gives CDR1 SQVTM, CDR2 ANQGSEA. Trimming took 7 bases from V and 6 from J, leaving 27 bases between them. The CDR3 has 16 residues. The CDR3 nucleotides are TGCAGCGCCGGAAGCGGGGCCACCCTCAGGAGCGCTGAAGCTTTCTTT. Its protein product is CSAGSGATLRSAEAFF.

The gene calls are TRBV5-6 and TRBJ2-7; 7 bases are shared with TRBD2. Germline V gene data show CDR1 as SGHDT and CDR2 as YYEEEE. V lost 0 bases, J lost 5 bases, and 8 bases stayed unmatched. The CDR3 runs 15 residues. The CDR3 nucleotides are TGTGCCAGCAGCTTGGCCTTGGGGAGGGTCCACGAGCAGTACTTC. This encodes CASSLALGRVHEQYF.

The chain uses TRBV27 and TRBJ1-5; perhaps TRBD1 as D (6 bases). Germline V gives CDR1 MNHEY, CDR2 SMNVEV (reference sequence). Trimming took off 1 base at V and 2 bases at J, with 12 bases between the two ends. The CDR3 is made up of 16 amino acids. The CDR3: CASSLWGLLGNQPQHF. The CDR3, as DNA: TGTGCCAGCAGTTTATGGGGGCTCTTGGGCAATCAGCCCCAGCATTTT.

This clone has a handful of counts. The rearrangement joins TRBV10-3 to TRBJ1-2, with TRBD1 matching 7 bases. The CDR3 length is 14 residues. The germline V gene encodes CDR1 ENHRY and CDR2 SYGVKD. After removal of 6 bases from V and 6 bases from J, the junction contained 10 bases not matched to a gene. In DNA form, the CDR3 reads TGTGCCATCAGCCCGACAGGGAAGGTCGATGGCTACACCTTC. Protein product: CAISPTGKVDGYTF.

This rearrangement joins TRBV9 to TRBJ2-1; 7 bases agree with TRBD2. This CDR3 has 15 residues. J lost 4 bases, V lost 0 bases, and 4 bases had no gene match. The germline V gene has CDR1 SGDLS and CDR2 YYNGEE. The CDR3 DNA sequence: TGTGCCAGCAGCGTAGGGACTAGGCCATACAATGAGCAGTTCTTC. Translating it yields CASSVGTRPYNEQFF.

This chain joins TRBV19 and TRBJ2-1; 7 nucleotides agree with TRBD1. Germline V CDR1 and CDR2: LNHDA, SQIVND (reference sequence). This CDR3 is 14 amino acids long. V gave up 10 bases and J gave up 0 bases; unmatched junction bases: 6. The chain's CDR3 is CATNRGSSYNEQFF. For the CDR3, the DNA is TGTGCCACAAACAGGGGAAGCTCCTACAATGAGCAGTTCTTC.

V gene TRBV27 combines with J gene TRBJ2-5; 8 bases are a match to TRBD2. There are 16 residues in the CDR3. CDR1 and CDR2 (germline): MNHEY, SMNVEV (reference sequence). V lost 5 bases and J lost 1; bases outside the gene matches: 9. The CDR3 region is CASSRFAGGAQETQYF. The CDR3 bases are TGTGCCAGCAGTCGGTTTGCCGGGGGGGCCCAAGAGACCCAGTACTTC.

This clone was picked up a small number of times. This chain uses TRBV4-1 with TRBJ2-7; D perhaps matches TRBD1 (7 bases). Germline V CDR1 and CDR2: MGHRA, YSYEKL. This CDR3 is 15 amino acids long. Trimming removed 3 bases from V and 5 bases from J, with 17 bases in between. The CDR3 region has the DNA TGCGCCAGCAGCCACCGAGCACAGGGGAGGAACGAGCAGTACTTC. The encoded protein is CASSHRAQGRNEQYF.

This clone occurred many times. The chain combines TRBV5-1 with TRBJ2-7; weak D call: TRBD2 (6 bases). Germline CDR1 and CDR2: SGHRS and YFSETQ. CDR3 length: 13 residues. V lost 5 bases and J 3 bases, leaving 12 bases between the germline ends. CDR3 amino acids: CASSSSADYEQYF. CDR3 sequence (DNA): TGCGCCAGCAGTTCTAGCGCCGACTACGAGCAGTACTTC.

V and J are TRBV7-3 and TRBJ1-1, with 8 bases identical to TRBD1. This CDR3 comprises 14 residues. CDR1 is SGHTA, CDR2 FQGTGA, per germline. Trimming took 5 bases from V and 6 from J; bases not matched to a gene: 8. CDR3 sequence (DNA): TGTGCCAGCAGCCACAGCCCAGGGGGCCCTGAAGCTTTCTTT. It specifies CASSHSPGGPEAFF.

The J gene is TRBJ1-5, the V gene TRBV11-2; D unclear. The V end lost 0 bases, the J end lost 0 bases, and 9 bases lay between the germline ends. The germline V gene has CDR1 SGHAT and CDR2 FQNNGV. CDR3 length: 16 amino acids. The CDR3 DNA reads TGTGCCAGCAGCTTAGATTACGGGGATAGCAATCAGCCCCAGCATTTT. It encodes CASSLDYGDSNQPQHF.

This sequence joins TRBV4-1 and TRBJ1-1; D gene uncertain. The CDR3 has 14 residues. V was cut by 1 base and J by 5 bases, with 11 bases left in between. The germline gives CDR1 MGHRA, CDR2 YSYEKL. CDR3 DNA: TGCGCCAGCAGCCAAGGGGAGCGCGGAACTGAAGCTTTCTTT. It translates to CASSQGERGTEAFF.